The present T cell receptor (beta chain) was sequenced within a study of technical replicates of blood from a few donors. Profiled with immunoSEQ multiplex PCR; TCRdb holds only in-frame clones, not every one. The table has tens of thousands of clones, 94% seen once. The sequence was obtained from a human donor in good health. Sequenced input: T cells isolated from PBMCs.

The CDR3 DNA reads TGTGCCAGCAGTATACCGGGACAGGGAGTGGGGGAGCTGTTTTTT. Translating it yields CASSIPGQGVGELFF. The chain recombines TRBV28 with TRBJ2-2, with 9 bases matching TRBD1. The length of the CDR3 is 15 residues. Germline V gene sequence: CDR1 MDHEN, CDR2 SYDVKM. V lost 5 bases to trimming and J lost 8 bases; unmatched junction nucleotides: 9.